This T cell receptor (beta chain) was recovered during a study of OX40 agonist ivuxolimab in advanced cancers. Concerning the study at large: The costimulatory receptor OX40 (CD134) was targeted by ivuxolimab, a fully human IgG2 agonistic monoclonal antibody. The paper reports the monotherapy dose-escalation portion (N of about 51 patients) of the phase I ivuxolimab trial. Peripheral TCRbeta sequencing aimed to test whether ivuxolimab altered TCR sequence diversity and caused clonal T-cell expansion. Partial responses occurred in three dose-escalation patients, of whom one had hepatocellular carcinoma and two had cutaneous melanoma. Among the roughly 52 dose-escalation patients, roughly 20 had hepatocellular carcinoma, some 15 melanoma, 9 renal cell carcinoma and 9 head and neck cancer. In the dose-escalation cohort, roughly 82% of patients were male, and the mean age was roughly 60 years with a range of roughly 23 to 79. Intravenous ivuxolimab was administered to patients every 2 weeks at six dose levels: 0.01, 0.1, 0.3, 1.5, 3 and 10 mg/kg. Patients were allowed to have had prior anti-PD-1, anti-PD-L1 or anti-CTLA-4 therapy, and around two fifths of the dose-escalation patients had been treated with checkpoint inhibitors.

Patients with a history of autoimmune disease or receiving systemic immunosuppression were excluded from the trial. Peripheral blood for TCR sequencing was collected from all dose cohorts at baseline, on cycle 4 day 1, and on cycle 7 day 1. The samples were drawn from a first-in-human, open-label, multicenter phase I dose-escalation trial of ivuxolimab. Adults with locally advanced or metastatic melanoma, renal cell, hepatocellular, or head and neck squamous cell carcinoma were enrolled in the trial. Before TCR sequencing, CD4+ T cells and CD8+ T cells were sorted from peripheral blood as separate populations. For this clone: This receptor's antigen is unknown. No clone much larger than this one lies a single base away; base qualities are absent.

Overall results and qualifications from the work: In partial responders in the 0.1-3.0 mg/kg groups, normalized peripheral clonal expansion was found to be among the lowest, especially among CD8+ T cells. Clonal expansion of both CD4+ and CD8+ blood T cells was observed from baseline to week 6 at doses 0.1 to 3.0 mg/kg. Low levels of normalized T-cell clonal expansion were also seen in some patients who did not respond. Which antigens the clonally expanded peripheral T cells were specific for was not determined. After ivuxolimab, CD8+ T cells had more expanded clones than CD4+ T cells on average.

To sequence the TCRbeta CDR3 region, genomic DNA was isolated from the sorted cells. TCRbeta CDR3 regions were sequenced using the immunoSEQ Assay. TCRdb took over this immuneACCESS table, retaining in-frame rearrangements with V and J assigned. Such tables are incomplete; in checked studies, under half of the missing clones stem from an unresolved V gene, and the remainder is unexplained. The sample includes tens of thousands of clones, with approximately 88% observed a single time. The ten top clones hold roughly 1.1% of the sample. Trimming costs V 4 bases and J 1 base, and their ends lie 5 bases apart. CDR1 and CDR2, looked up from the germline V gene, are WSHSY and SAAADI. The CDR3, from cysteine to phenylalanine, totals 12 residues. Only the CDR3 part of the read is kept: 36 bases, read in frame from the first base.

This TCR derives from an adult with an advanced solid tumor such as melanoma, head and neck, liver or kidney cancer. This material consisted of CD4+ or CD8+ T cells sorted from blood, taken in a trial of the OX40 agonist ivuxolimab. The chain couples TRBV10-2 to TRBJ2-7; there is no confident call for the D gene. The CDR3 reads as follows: CASSVNSYEQYF. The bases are TGCGCCAGCAGTGTTAATTCCTACGAGCAGTACTTC.